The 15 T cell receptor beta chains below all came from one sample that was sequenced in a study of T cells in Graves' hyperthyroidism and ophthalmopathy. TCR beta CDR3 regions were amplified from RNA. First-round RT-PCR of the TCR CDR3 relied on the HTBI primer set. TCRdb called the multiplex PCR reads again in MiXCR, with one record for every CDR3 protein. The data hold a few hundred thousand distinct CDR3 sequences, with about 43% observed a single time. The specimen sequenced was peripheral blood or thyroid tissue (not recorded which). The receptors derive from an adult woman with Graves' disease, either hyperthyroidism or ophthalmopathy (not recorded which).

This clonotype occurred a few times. The CDR3, as DNA: TGTGCCAGCAGTGGTACAGGGGGCGCAGGGACTGGGGAGCTGTTTTTT. This gives the protein CASSGTGGAGTGELFF. This chain joins TRBV25-1 and TRBJ2-2; 9 bases map to TRBD1. Germline lookup yields CDR1 MGHDK and CDR2 SYGVNS. The CDR3 contains 16 residues. Trimming cost V 4 bases and J 8 bases; bases outside gene matches: 11.

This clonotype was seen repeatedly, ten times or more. The CDR3 here is CAWSGRWGRNYGYTF. The CDR3 coding sequence is TGTGCCTGGAGTGGTCGTTGGGGAAGAAACTATGGCTACACCTTC. The chain recombines TRBV30 with TRBJ1-2; no firm D call. The CDR3 runs 15 residues. Between the trimmed V and J ends, which lost 1 base and 2 bases, there was a span of 14 bases. Germline CDR1 is GTSNPN and CDR2 is SVGIG (reference sequence).

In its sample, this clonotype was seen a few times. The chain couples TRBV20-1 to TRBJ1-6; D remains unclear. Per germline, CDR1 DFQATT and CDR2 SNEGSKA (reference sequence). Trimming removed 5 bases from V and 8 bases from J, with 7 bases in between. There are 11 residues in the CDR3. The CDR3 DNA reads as TGCAGTGCTTACGGCGATTCACCCCTCCACTTT. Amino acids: CSAYGDSPLHF.

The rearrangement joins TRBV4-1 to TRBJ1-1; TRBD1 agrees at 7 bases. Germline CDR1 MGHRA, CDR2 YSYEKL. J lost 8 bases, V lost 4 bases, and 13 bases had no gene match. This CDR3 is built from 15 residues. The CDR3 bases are TGCGCCAGCAGCCCCCGCGTCGGGGACAGTAAAGAAGCTTTCTTT. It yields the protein CASSPRVGDSKEAFF.

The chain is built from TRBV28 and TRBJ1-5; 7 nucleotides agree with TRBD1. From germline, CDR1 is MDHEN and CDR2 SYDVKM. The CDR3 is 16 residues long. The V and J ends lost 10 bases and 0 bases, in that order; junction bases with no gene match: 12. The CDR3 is CATSQGGDDSNQPQHF. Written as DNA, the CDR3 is TGTGCCACCAGCCAGGGGGGTGATGATAGCAATCAGCCCCAGCATTTT.

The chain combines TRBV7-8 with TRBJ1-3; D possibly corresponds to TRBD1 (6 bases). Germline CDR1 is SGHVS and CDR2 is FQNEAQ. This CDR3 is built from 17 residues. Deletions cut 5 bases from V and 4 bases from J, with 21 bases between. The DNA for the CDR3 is TGTGCCAGCAGCCCAAGACGCGGGCGGACAGAGGGAAACACCATATATTTT. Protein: CASSPRRGRTEGNTIYF.

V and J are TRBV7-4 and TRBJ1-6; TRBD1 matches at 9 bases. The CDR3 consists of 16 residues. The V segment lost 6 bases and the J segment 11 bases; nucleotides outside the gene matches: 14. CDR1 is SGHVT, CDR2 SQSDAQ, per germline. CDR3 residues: CASSRSYRGRRTPLHF. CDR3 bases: TGTGCCAGCAGTCGATCTTACAGGGGGCGAAGAACACCCCTCCACTTT.

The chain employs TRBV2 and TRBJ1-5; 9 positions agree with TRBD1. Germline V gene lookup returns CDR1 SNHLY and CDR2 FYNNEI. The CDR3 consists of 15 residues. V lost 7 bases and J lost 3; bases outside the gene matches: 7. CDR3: CASKQGQGVNQPQHF. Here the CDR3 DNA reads TGTGCCAGCAAACAGGGACAGGGCGTCAATCAGCCCCAGCATTTT.

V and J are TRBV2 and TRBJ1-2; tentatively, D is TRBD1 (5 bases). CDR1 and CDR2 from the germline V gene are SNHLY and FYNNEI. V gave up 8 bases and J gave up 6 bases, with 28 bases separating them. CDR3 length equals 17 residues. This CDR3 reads CASRPADGDRLTNGYTF. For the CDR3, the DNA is TGTGCCAGCCGCCCAGCGGATGGGGACCGATTAACTAATGGCTACACCTTC.

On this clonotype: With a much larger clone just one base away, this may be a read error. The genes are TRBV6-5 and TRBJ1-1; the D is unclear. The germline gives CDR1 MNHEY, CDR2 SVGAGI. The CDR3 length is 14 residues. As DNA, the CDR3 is TGTGCCAGCGGTTACTCGCTGGAGCCCACTGAAGCTTTCTTT. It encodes CASGYSLEPTEAFF.

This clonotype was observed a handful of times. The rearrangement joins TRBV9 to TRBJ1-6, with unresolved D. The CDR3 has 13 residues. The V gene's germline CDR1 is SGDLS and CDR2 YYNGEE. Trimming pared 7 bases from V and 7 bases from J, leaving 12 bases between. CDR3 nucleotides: TGTGCCAGCTGCCGGGATGAGAATTCACCCCTCCACTTT. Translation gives CASCRDENSPLHF.

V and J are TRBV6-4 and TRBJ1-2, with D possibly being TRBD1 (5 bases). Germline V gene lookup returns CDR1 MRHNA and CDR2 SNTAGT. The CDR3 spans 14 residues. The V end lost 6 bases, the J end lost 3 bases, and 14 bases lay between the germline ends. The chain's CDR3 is CASSPAQGDYGYTF. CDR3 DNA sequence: TGTGCCAGCAGCCCGGCCCAGGGCGACTATGGCTACACCTTC.

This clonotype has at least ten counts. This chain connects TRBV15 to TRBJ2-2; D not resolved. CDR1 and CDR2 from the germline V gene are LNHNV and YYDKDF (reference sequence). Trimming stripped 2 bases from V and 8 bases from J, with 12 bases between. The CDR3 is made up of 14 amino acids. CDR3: CATSRSPFEGELFF. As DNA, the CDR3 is TGTGCCACCAGCAGATCCCCCTTTGAGGGGGAGCTGTTTTTT. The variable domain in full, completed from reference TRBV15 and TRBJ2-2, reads DAMVIQNPRYQVTQFGKPVTLSCSQTLNHNVMYWYQQKSSQAPKLLFHYYDKDFNNEADTPDNFQSRRPNTSFCFLDIRSPGLGDTAMYLCATSRSPFEGELFFGEGSRLTVL.

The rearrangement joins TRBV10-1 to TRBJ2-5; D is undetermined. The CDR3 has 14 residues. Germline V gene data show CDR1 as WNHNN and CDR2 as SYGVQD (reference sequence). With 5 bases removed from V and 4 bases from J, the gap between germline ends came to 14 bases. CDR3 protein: CASSMPGEPETQYF. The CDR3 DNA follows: TGCGCCAGCAGTATGCCAGGAGAACCAGAGACCCAGTACTTC.

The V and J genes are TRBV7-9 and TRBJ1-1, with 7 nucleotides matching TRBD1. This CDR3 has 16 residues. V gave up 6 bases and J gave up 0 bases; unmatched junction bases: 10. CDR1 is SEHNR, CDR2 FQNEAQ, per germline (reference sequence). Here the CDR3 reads CASSPAGQRMNTEAFF. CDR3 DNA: TGTGCCAGCAGTCCTGCGGGACAGCGCATGAACACTGAAGCTTTCTTT.